These 10 T cell receptor beta chains came from one sample sequenced in a study of CD8 T cells in ankylosing spondylitis. The antigens for these receptors are not known. Study findings and constraints: Blood of patients with ankylosing spondylitis appeared to be characterized by a TCR beta motif of several highly homologous variants.

TCRdb recomputed calls from the 5' RACE reads with MiXCR, one row per CDR3 protein. Of more than 500,000 distinct CDR3 sequences in the sample, 5.3% were seen once. Sequenced sample: blood, either unsorted or a sorted T cell fraction (not recorded which). Receptors originate from a male donor with ankylosing spondylitis.

This clonotype was observed many times. The J gene is TRBJ2-7, the V gene TRBV27, with TRBD2 matching over 7 bases. CDR1 and CDR2 from the germline V gene are MNHEY and SMNVEV (reference sequence). V shed 0 bases, J shed 5 bases, and the junction held 7 bases outside the gene matches. This CDR3 contains 15 residues. The CDR3 spells CASSLSGLRGDEQYF. CDR3 bases: TGTGCCAGCAGTTTATCCGGCCTTCGGGGGGACGAGCAGTACTTC.

The rearrangement joins TRBV9 to TRBJ2-1; the D is unclear. Looked up from germline, CDR1 is SGDLS and CDR2 is YYNGEE. The V and J ends lost 0 bases and 7 bases respectively, with 8 bases between them. There are 13 residues in the CDR3. CDR3 residues: CASSVDPPNEQFF. The CDR3 bases are TGTGCCAGCAGCGTAGATCCGCCAAATGAGCAGTTCTTC.

This clonotype has just a few counts. V usage is TRBV7-9 and J usage is TRBJ2-5, with 8 bases identical to TRBD2. J was trimmed by 1 base and V by 0 bases; bases with no gene match: 4. The germline CDR1 and CDR2 sequences are SEHNR and FQNEAQ (reference sequence). The CDR3 runs 16 residues. The CDR3 spells CASSLAKRGFQETQYF. The CDR3 coding sequence is TGTGCCAGCAGCTTAGCAAAGCGGGGGTTCCAAGAGACCCAGTACTTC.

This clonotype occurred a few times. The chain has TRBV6-1 and TRBJ1-1; 7 nucleotides agree with TRBD1. In germline, CDR1 is MNHNS, CDR2 SASEGT. The CDR3 totals 14 residues. Unmatched junction bases numbered 6, after V lost 5 bases and J lost 3 bases. The CDR3 reads CASSIQGIYTEAFF. In DNA form, the CDR3 reads TGTGCCAGCAGTATACAGGGGATTTACACTGAAGCTTTCTTT.

In this sample, this clonotype turned up many times. J is TRBJ2-1 and V is TRBV20-1; 8 nucleotides agree with TRBD2. V trimming: 6 bases; J trimming: 9 bases; junction bases outside the gene matches: 16. From germline, CDR1 is DFQATT and CDR2 SNEGSKA (reference sequence). This CDR3 spans 15 amino acids. The DNA for the CDR3 is TGCAGTGCCCCCCCAGGCGGGGGGTCCCAGGGTGAGCAGTTCTTC. This sequence encodes CSAPPGGGSQGEQFF.

In this sample, this clonotype turned up many times. The J gene is TRBJ2-1, the V gene TRBV11-2, with D possibly TRBD2 on 5 matching bases. The CDR3 has 15 residues. Trimming removed 5 bases from V and 1 base from J, with 12 bases in between. CDR1 and CDR2 (germline): SGHAT, FQNNGV. The CDR3 DNA follows: TGTGCCAGCAGCCGCGCCTCGGGGTCCTACAATGAGCAGTTCTTC. Protein: CASSRASGSYNEQFF.

Many counts were recorded for this clonotype. The chain recombines TRBV30 with TRBJ1-2, with 8 bases that match TRBD1. The CDR3 runs to 13 residues. The germline gives CDR1 GTSNPN, CDR2 SVGIG (reference sequence). With 7 bases clipped from V and 4 bases from J, the junction kept 8 bases outside the gene matches. The CDR3 region has the DNA TGTGCCTCAGGACAGGGAGTAGGCTATGGCTACACCTTC. It codes for CASGQGVGYGYTF. Combining the CDR3 with reference TRBV30 and TRBJ1-2 gives the whole variable domain SQTIHQWPATLVQPVGSPLSLECTVEGTSNPNLYWYRQAAGRGLQLLFYSVGIGQISSEVPQNLSASRPQDRQFILSSKKLLLSDSGFYLCASGQGVGYGYTFGSGTRLTVV.

This clonotype was seen at least ten times. The chain couples TRBV20-1 to TRBJ2-7, with D uncertain. Trimming stripped 6 bases from V and 0 bases from J, with 6 bases between. This CDR3 spans 11 amino acids. The germline V gene encodes CDR1 DFQATT and CDR2 SNEGSKA (reference sequence). This chain's CDR3 is CSALPSYEQYF. The CDR3 region has the DNA TGCAGTGCCCTACCCTCCTACGAGCAGTACTTC.

This clonotype has a count of ten or more. The chain combines TRBV20-1 with TRBJ2-5; TRBD2 agrees at 7 bases. CDR3 length: 13 amino acids. Germline CDR1 DFQATT, CDR2 SNEGSKA (reference sequence). With V trimmed by 5 bases and J by 2 bases, 5 bases remained unmatched. The CDR3 DNA sequence: TGCAGTGCTCTAGCGGTTAGACAAGAGACCCAGTACTTC. It translates to CSALAVRQETQYF.

This clonotype was observed a handful of times. This chain uses TRBV4-2 with TRBJ2-1, with 9 positions matching TRBD2. J gave up 8 bases and V 1 base, and 12 bases lay outside the gene matches. Germline V gene lookup returns CDR1 LGHNA and CDR2 YNFKEQ. The CDR3 sequence is 17 residues long. The CDR3 sequence is CASSQVLRGRAFYEQFF. Written as DNA, the CDR3 is TGTGCCAGCAGCCAAGTACTTCGCGGGAGGGCCTTTTATGAGCAGTTCTTC.